This T cell receptor beta chain was profiled in a study of Graves' ophthalmopathy and Graves' hyperthyroidism. V lost 1 base and J lost 4, with 15 bases in between. This CDR3 is built from 15 residues. Germline V gene sequence: CDR1 SGHRS, CDR2 YFSETQ. This clonotype came up many times. Its antigen is as yet unknown. Study-wide points: Using 13 signatures, a model distinguished ophthalmopathy from stable hyperthyroidism, reaching around 85% sensitivity and approximately 84% specificity. The authors also found most expanded thyroid clonotypes above 0.001 frequency in blood.

Amplification of the TCR beta CDR3 regions used RNA transcripts (as template). First-round RT-PCR with HTBI primers preceded a second-round multiplex PCR. In TCRdb, the multiplex PCR reads were re-called with MiXCR into one record per CDR3 protein. Of fewer than 600,000 distinct CDR3 sequences listed, 13% to 15% are singletons. Patients were left out if they had other autoimmune diseases, uncontrolled infections, pregnancy or lactation. Establishment of the diagnosis relied upon clinical symptoms, serum thyroxine, TRAb, thyroid ultrasound and orbital computed tomography. Sequencing used blood. The chain is built from TRBV5-1 and TRBJ2-7; perhaps TRBD2 as D (6 bases). The TCR comes from a woman aged 25-40 years with Graves' ophthalmopathy. CDR3 in amino acids: CASSLWASDLYEQYF. CDR3 bases: TGCGCCAGCAGCTTGTGGGCTAGCGATCTATACGAGCAGTACTTC.